The 26 T cell receptor beta chains listed next were all sequenced from one sample in a study of neurological immune-mediated disorders (dated by TCRdb to the late 2010s). The method behind the library was 5' RACE. TCRdb shows the sequencer as Illumina HiSeq 2500. TCRdb itself trimmed the public reads at Q25 with fastp, ran MiXCR and retained productive beta chains. A single entry per CDR3 protein holds the most common genes and DNA from its merged rows. The sample records 65,000 to 70,000 distinct CDR3 sequences, almost 4% of which are singletons. Of the sample, under 1.5% falls within the top ten clones. The sequenced sample was PBMCs. The receptors come from a man aged 25-45 years with multiple sclerosis.

The table lists this clonotype with many counts. The chain links TRBV6-2 or TRBV6-3 to TRBJ1-1; D gene unclear. Trimming stripped 0 bases from V and 4 bases from J, with 12 bases between. Germline assignment: CDR1 MNHEY and CDR2 SVGEGT. The CDR3 length is 15 residues. CDR3 protein: CASSYSVRKGTEAFF. The CDR3 DNA reads as TGTGCCAGCAGTTACTCGGTCAGGAAGGGCACTGAAGCTTTCTTT.

This clonotype was counted at least ten times. The V and J genes are TRBV20-1 and TRBJ1-1; the D is unclear. The germline V and J ends were trimmed by 7 bases and 1 base, with 10 bases remaining between them. Germline V gene data show CDR1 as DFQATT and CDR2 as SNEGSKA (reference sequence). The CDR3 runs 12 residues. The CDR3 DNA reads as TGCAGTGTCCCCTGGAAGAACACTGAAGCTTTCTTT. Translating it yields CSVPWKNTEAFF.

The V gene is TRBV14, the J gene TRBJ1-4; D unclear. The CDR3 extends over 13 amino acids. Germline CDR1 is SGHDN and CDR2 is FVKESK. V was shortened by 0 bases and J by 11 bases, with 10 bases between the two germline ends. As DNA, the CDR3 is TGTGCCAGCAGCCAAGACGTAGCTTCGAAACTGTTTTTT. Its protein product is CASSQDVASKLFF.

This clonotype has at least ten counts. This chain connects TRBV29-1 to TRBJ2-3; no clear D gene. In germline, CDR1 is SQVTM, CDR2 ANQGSEA. This CDR3 has 12 residues. V shed 4 bases and J shed 6 bases, with 11 bases lying between them. The chain's CDR3 is CSVGASSDTQYF. The CDR3 nucleotides are TGCAGCGTTGGGGCTTCTTCGGATACGCAGTATTTT.

This clonotype was observed many times. This sequence joins TRBV5-1 and TRBJ1-1; no reliable D call. Trimming shortened V by 0 bases and J by 1 base, and 10 bases separated the two germline ends. CDR3 length equals 15 residues. The germline CDR1 and CDR2 sequences are SGHRS and YFSETQ. CDR3 loop: CASSLGAGSNTEAFF. CDR3 in DNA: TGCGCCAGCAGCTTGGGTGCGGGATCGAACACTGAAGCTTTCTTT.

This clonotype was detected many times. The chain combines TRBV5-1 with TRBJ2-3; D remains ambiguous. CDR1 SGHRS and CDR2 YFSETQ come from the germline V gene. V lost 5 bases, J lost 2 bases, and 6 bases lay in between. The CDR3 loop spans 12 amino acids. DNA for the CDR3: TGCGCCAGCAGAGAACCCACAGATACGCAGTATTTT. Its translation: CASREPTDTQYF.

Comments on this clonotype: Given a much more abundant clone one base away, this may be a read error. The genes are TRBV4-1 and TRBJ1-1; no clear D gene. Between the trimmed V and J ends, which lost 1 base and 1 base, there was a span of 10 bases. Looked up from germline, CDR1 is MGHRA and CDR2 is YSYEKL. CDR3 length: 15 amino acids. CDR3 nucleotide sequence: TGCGCCAGCAGCCAAGGTAGGCAGACGAACACTGAAGCTTTCTTT. Translating it yields CASSQGRQTNTEAFF.

The chain combines TRBV10-3 with TRBJ2-7, with a tentative D call TRBD1 (6 bases). Germline V gene data show CDR1 as ENHRY and CDR2 as SYGVKD. The V end lost 8 bases, the J end lost 6 bases, and 17 bases lay between the germline ends. The CDR3 runs 13 residues. The CDR3 is CAIQPNMGAEQYF. Here the CDR3 DNA reads TGTGCCATCCAACCAAATATGGGGGCCGAGCAGTACTTC.

In this sample, this clonotype turned up many times. The chain recombines TRBV7-9 with TRBJ1-1; D is unresolved. This CDR3 is built from 15 residues. Trimming left V 2 bases short and J 6 bases short, with 16 bases between. CDR1 is SEHNR and CDR2 is FQNEAQ in the germline V gene (reference sequence). CDR3: CASSLSARTSAEAFF. CDR3 nucleotide sequence: TGTGCCAGCAGCTTATCAGCCAGGACCTCCGCTGAAGCTTTCTTT. Looking up the rest from reference TRBV7-9 and TRBJ1-1 gives the full variable domain: DTGVSQNPRHKITKRGQNVTFRCDPISEHNRLYWYRQTLGQGPEFLTYFQNEAQLEKSRLLSDRFSAERPKGSFSTLEIQRTEQGDSAMYLCASSLSARTSAEAFFGQGTRLTVV.

This clonotype was counted ten times or more. The rearrangement uses TRBV29-1 and TRBJ1-2; 8 bases match TRBD1. Germline V gene data show CDR1 as SQVTM and CDR2 as ANQGSEA. There are 15 residues in the CDR3. V gave up 7 bases and J gave up 2 bases; unmatched junction bases: 12. CDR3 in amino acids: CSASDRVPSNYGYTF. The DNA for the CDR3 is TGCAGCGCTTCGGACAGGGTGCCCTCAAACTATGGCTACACCTTC.

This clonotype was observed many times. V and J are TRBV11-2 and TRBJ2-5, with 13 bases identical to TRBD2. V was pared by 4 bases and J by 1 base, with 9 bases of the junction left unmatched. Germline loops: CDR1 SGHAT, CDR2 FQNNGV. The CDR3 runs to 18 residues. The CDR3 nucleotides are TGTGCCAGCAGCTCGGGGCGACTAGCGGGGGGAACCCAAGAGACCCAGTACTTC. Its translation: CASSSGRLAGGTQETQYF.

In its sample, this clonotype was seen many times. The V and J genes are TRBV6-4 and TRBJ2-2, with D perhaps matching TRBD1 (6 bases). CDR1 is MRHNA, CDR2 SNTAGT, per germline. The CDR3 loop spans 14 amino acids. V lost 3 bases to trimming and J lost 5 bases, with 10 bases between them. CDR3 bases: TGTGCCAGCAGTGAAGGGGGAGAGACCGGGGAGCTGTTTTTT. Amino acids: CASSEGGETGELFF.

Concerning this clonotype: One base away lies a much larger clone, so this may be a sequencing read error. The chain has TRBV5-1 and TRBJ2-5; D is ambiguous. There are 13 residues in the CDR3. CDR1 SGHRS and CDR2 YFSETQ come from the germline V gene. CDR3 protein: CANSLRPQETQYF. The CDR3 DNA is TGCGCCAACAGCTTGCGCCCTCAAGAGACCCAGTACTTC.

At least ten counts were recorded for this clonotype. The rearrangement uses TRBV9 and TRBJ2-3; D ambiguous. Per the germline V gene, CDR1 is SGDLS and CDR2 is YYNGEE. CDR3 length: 14 amino acids. The V and J ends lost 0 bases and 2 bases respectively, with 7 bases between them. The CDR3 DNA is TGTGCCAGCAGCGTAGAAGGATCCACAGATACGCAGTATTTT. Encoded protein: CASSVEGSTDTQYF.

J is TRBJ1-4 and V is TRBV10-3; a weak D match, TRBD1 (5 bases). Germline V gene sequence: CDR1 ENHRY, CDR2 SYGVKD. V lost 0 bases to trimming and J lost 7 bases, with 15 bases between them. The CDR3 has 16 residues. Here the CDR3 reads CAISESARAGGEKLFF. CDR3 nucleotides: TGTGCCATCAGTGAGTCGGCCCGAGCTGGGGGTGAAAAACTGTTTTTT.

This clonotype was observed at least ten times. V usage is TRBV5-1 and J usage is TRBJ2-5; D may be TRBD1 (6 bases). Germline lookup yields CDR1 SGHRS and CDR2 YFSETQ. The CDR3 is 14 residues long. Trimming took off 7 bases at V and 3 bases at J, with 16 bases between the two ends. CDR3 in amino acids: CASGLRGSEETQYF. The CDR3 DNA is TGCGCCAGCGGACTGAGGGGGTCGGAAGAGACCCAGTACTTC.

This clonotype was seen many times. The V call is TRBV4-1, the J call TRBJ2-7; TRBD1 aligns across 8 bases. The germline V gene encodes CDR1 MGHRA and CDR2 YSYEKL. V lost 2 bases, J lost 8 bases, and 2 bases stayed unmatched. The length of the CDR3 is 12 residues. Here the CDR3 reads CASSQQGAQQYF. The CDR3 DNA reads as TGCGCCAGCAGCCAACAGGGGGCTCAGCAGTACTTC.

This clonotype was recorded at least ten times. The chain combines TRBV6-5 with TRBJ2-7; TRBD2 aligns across 12 bases. Germline V gene sequence: CDR1 MNHEY, CDR2 SVGAGI. This CDR3 has 15 amino acids. V lost 6 bases and J lost 9; bases outside the gene matches: 12. CDR3 loop: CASSKRTSGELMQYF. The CDR3 bases are TGTGCCAGCAGCAAAAGGACTAGCGGGGAGTTAATGCAGTACTTC.

This clonotype was seen at least ten times. This chain joins TRBV5-6 and TRBJ2-5; 8 positions match TRBD2. The CDR3 spans 13 residues. The trim removed 4 bases at V and 1 base at J, leaving 0 bases unmatched. CDR1 SGHDT and CDR2 YYEEEE come from the germline V gene. The CDR3 here is CASSRGGQETQYF. The DNA for the CDR3 is TGTGCCAGCAGCCGGGGGGGCCAAGAGACCCAGTACTTC.

The chain combines TRBV7-6 with TRBJ2-5, with 15 positions matching TRBD2. Germline trimming cut 3 bases from V and 5 bases from J; bases unmatched to any gene: 7. Germline values: CDR1 SGHVS, CDR2 FNYEAQ. The CDR3 has 17 residues. The chain's CDR3 is CASSFGTSGGFLETQYF. DNA of the CDR3: TGTGCCAGCAGCTTCGGGACTAGCGGGGGGTTCCTTGAGACCCAGTACTTC. The whole variable domain, filled in from reference TRBV7-6 and TRBJ2-5, reads GAGVSQSPRYKVTKRGQDVALRCDPISGHVSLYWYRQALGQGPEFLTYFNYEAQQDKSGLPNDRFSAERPEGSISTLTIQRTEQRDSAMYRCASSFGTSGGFLETQYFGPGTRLLVL.

The table lists this clonotype with many counts. The chain carries TRBV20-1 and TRBJ2-7; D is possibly TRBD1 (6 bases). Germline V gene lookup returns CDR1 DFQATT and CDR2 SNEGSKA (reference sequence). The length of the CDR3 is 14 residues. With 2 bases removed from V and 2 bases from J, the gap between germline ends came to 13 bases. The CDR3 region is CSARRTVTPYEQYF. The CDR3 region has the DNA TGCAGTGCTAGAAGGACAGTGACGCCCTACGAGCAGTACTTC.

There are many counts of this clonotype. The chain links TRBV7-3 to TRBJ2-1; D might be TRBD1 or TRBD2, each matching 5 bases. The CDR3 covers 19 residues. V lost 0 bases and J 5 bases, leaving 23 bases between the germline ends. Looked up from germline, CDR1 is SGHTA and CDR2 is FQGTGA. Here the CDR3 reads CASSLTGVLRGARDNEQFF. As DNA, the CDR3 is TGTGCCAGCAGCTTAACGGGGGTTCTAAGGGGAGCAAGAGACAATGAGCAGTTCTTC.

Many counts were recorded for this clonotype. The chain joins TRBV12-3 or TRBV12-4 to TRBJ2-2; no clear D. This CDR3 has 11 residues. The ends were cut back, 8 bases at V and 4 bases at J, with 5 bases in the middle. In nucleotides, the CDR3 is TGTGCCAGCCGTTCCACCGGGGAGCTGTTTTTT. Residues: CASRSTGELFF.

In this sample, this clonotype turned up many times. The chain joins TRBV3-1 to TRBJ1-1, with 12 bases fitting TRBD1. CDR3 length: 16 residues. Per the germline V gene, CDR1 is LGHDT and CDR2 is YNNKEL (reference sequence). With V trimmed by 4 bases and J by 5 bases, 8 bases remained unmatched. Written as DNA, the CDR3 is TGTGCCAGCAGCCTCAGGGACAGGGGGCCAAGAACTGAAGCTTTCTTT. Translated, it gives CASSLRDRGPRTEAFF.

Details on this clonotype: A much larger clone sits a single nucleotide away, making a read error possible. The chain has TRBV10-3 and TRBJ1-5; TRBD1 is a possible D gene (5 bases). Germline values: CDR1 ENHRY, CDR2 SYGVKD. Trimming took 9 bases from V and 1 from J, leaving 10 bases between them. CDR3 length: 13 residues. This CDR3 is CAIRGESNQPQHF. The CDR3 region has the DNA TGTGCCATACGGGGGGAAAGCAATCAGCCCCAGCATTTT.

This clonotype was picked up many times. The DNA for the CDR3 is TGTGCCAGCAGCCAAGATCGGAACACCGGGGAGCTGTTTTTT. It encodes CASSQDRNTGELFF. V usage is TRBV4-2 and J usage is TRBJ2-2; D is ambiguous. Trimming took 0 bases from V and 1 from J, leaving 3 bases between them. Germline-derived CDR1 and CDR2 are LGHNA and YNFKEQ. The CDR3 runs to 14 residues.